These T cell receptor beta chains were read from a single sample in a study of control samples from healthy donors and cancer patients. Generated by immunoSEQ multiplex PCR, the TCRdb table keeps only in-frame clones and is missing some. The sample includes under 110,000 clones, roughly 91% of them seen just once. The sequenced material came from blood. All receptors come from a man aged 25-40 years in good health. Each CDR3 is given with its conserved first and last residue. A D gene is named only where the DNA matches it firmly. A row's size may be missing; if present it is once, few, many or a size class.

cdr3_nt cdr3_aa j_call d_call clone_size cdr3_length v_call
TGTGCCAGCGCTACACAGGGCACCAGCAATCAGCCCCAGCATTTT CASATQGTSNQPQHF TRBJ1-5 . few 15 TRBV2
TGTGCCAGTGGGCAGGGGAGGGGCCCAGATACGCAGTATTTT CASGQGRGPDTQYF TRBJ2-3 . once 14 TRBV19
TGTGCCAGCAGGAACGGGGAGATCCCTGGAAACACCATATATTTT CASRNGEIPGNTIYF TRBJ1-3 . . 15 TRBV6-5
TGTGCCAGCAGCTTAGAAGACAGGGCCTCCTACAATGAGCAGTTCTTC CASSLEDRASYNEQFF TRBJ2-1 TRBD1 once 16 TRBV13
TGTGCCAGCAGTCCTCGGGACAGCAATCAGCCCCAGCATTTT CASSPRDSNQPQHF TRBJ1-5 . few 14 TRBV27
TGCGCCAGCAGCCATCCGGGACAGGGTAAAACTGAAGCTTTCTTT CASSHPGQGKTEAFF TRBJ1-1 TRBD1 few 15 TRBV5-1
TGTGCCAGCAGGGCCGGTACAGGGGCATACAATGAGCAGTTCTTC CASRAGTGAYNEQFF TRBJ2-1 TRBD1 . 15 TRBV28
TGTGCCAGTAGTATAGAAGGTTCGGCGACCTATGGCTACACCTTC CASSIEGSATYGYTF TRBJ1-2 . . 15 TRBV19
TGTGCCAGCTCGAACACAGGGGGCGTACACGAGCAGTACTTC CASSNTGGVHEQYF TRBJ2-7 TRBD1 . 14 TRBV18
TGCAGCGCCTCCCCCGGGGACACTGAAGCTTTCTTT CSASPGDTEAFF TRBJ1-1 . . 12 TRBV29-1
TGTGCCAGTAGTATAACGGGGGACCTGAGCGGCTACACCTTC CASSITGDLSGYTF TRBJ1-2 . . 14 TRBV19
TGTGCCACCAGCAGAGATTTGTCAGATACGCAGTATTTT CATSRDLSDTQYF TRBJ2-3 . . 13 TRBV15
TGTGCCAGCAGCGCCACATTCCGGGACAGCACAAAGAGGTATGGCTACACCTTC CASSATFRDSTKRYGYTF TRBJ1-2 TRBD1 . 18 TRBV5-5
TGTGCCAGCTCACCCTCGCCGGGACAGGGAGATACGCAGTATTTT CASSPSPGQGDTQYF TRBJ2-3 TRBD1 few 15 TRBV18
TGTGCCATCTCGACTAGCGGGAACAATGAGCAGTTCTTC CAISTSGNNEQFF TRBJ2-1 TRBD2 . 13 TRBV10-3
TGTGCCAGTAGTATGGCAGAGGGCACTGAAGCTTTCTTT CASSMAEGTEAFF TRBJ1-1 . . 13 TRBV19
TGTGCCAGCAGTTTCCGAGGAGGGACCCGTATTGGCTACACCTTC CASSFRGGTRIGYTF TRBJ1-2 . once 15 TRBV28
TGTGCCAGCAGCCACTCGCTGAATCAGCCCCAGCATTTT CASSHSLNQPQHF TRBJ1-5 . . 13 TRBV3-1/TRBV3-2
TGTGCCAGCAGCCTGGGGTTACTAGCCAAAAACATTCAGTACTTC CASSLGLLAKNIQYF TRBJ2-4 . . 15 TRBV5-5
TGTGCCAGCAGCTCGGGTGGAAAACTGTTTTTT CASSSGGKLFF TRBJ1-4 . . 11 TRBV6-5
TGTGCCAGTAACTCCTATTCGGGGGGATCCTACAATGAGCAGTTCTTC CASNSYSGGSYNEQFF TRBJ2-1 TRBD2 . 16 TRBV19
TGTGCCAGCAGGCGCACCGGGACGGACGAAAAACTGTTTTTT CASRRTGTDEKLFF TRBJ1-4 . . 14 TRBV6-6
TGTGCCAGCAGCTTAGCTCGAGGCAGGGGGAGCGCTGAAGCTTTCTTT CASSLARGRGSAEAFF TRBJ1-1 TRBD1 . 16 TRBV7-9
TGTGCCAGCAGCTTAGCTCGGGGTCAGCCCCAGCATTTT CASSLARGQPQHF TRBJ1-5 . few 13 TRBV7-6
TGTGCCAGCAGCCAAGCCGAATCCGAGCAGTACTTC CASSQAESEQYF TRBJ2-7 . . 12 TRBV3-1/TRBV3-2
TGTGCCAGCAGTCCCGATCCATTGAACACCGGGGAGCTGTTTTTT CASSPDPLNTGELFF TRBJ2-2 . . 15 TRBV6-5
TGTGCCAGCAGCTTGGGGCGTCAGGGGTTGAATGAGCAGTTCTTC CASSLGRQGLNEQFF TRBJ2-1 . . 15 TRBV11-3
TGTGCCAGCAGTGAAGCGTGGGGCCTTAATCAGCCCCAGCATTTT CASSEAWGLNQPQHF TRBJ1-5 . . 15 TRBV6-1
TGCGCCAGCAGCCAAGGAGCGGAGGTGTCCTACGAGCAGTACTTC CASSQGAEVSYEQYF TRBJ2-7 . . 15 TRBV4-3
TGTGCCAGCAGAGGACGAGGAGTAGCCGGGGAGCTGTTTTTT CASRGRGVAGELFF TRBJ2-2 . once 14 TRBV25-1
TGTGCCACCAGCAGAGGTGGGGGGGCGACGAACACCGGGGAGCTGTTTTTT CATSRGGGATNTGELFF TRBJ2-2 . . 17 TRBV15
TGTGCCAGTAAAAAGGCGGGAGGGTACACCGGGGAGCTGTTTTTT CASKKAGGYTGELFF TRBJ2-2 TRBD2 . 15 TRBV19
TGCGCCAGCAGCTTGGAGCGGGGGTGGGAGACCCAGTACTTC CASSLERGWETQYF TRBJ2-5 TRBD2 . 14 TRBV5-1
TGTGCCAGCAGCTCCCCGGGGGAGCGGGGGGCTCAAGAGACCCAGTACTTC CASSSPGERGAQETQYF TRBJ2-5 TRBD2 . 17 TRBV11-2
TGTGCCAGCAGTTTTGGTCCCTCCTACGAGCAGTACTTC CASSFGPSYEQYF TRBJ2-7 . . 13 TRBV27
TGTGCCAGCAGCTGGGGCCCATATGGCTACACCTTC CASSWGPYGYTF TRBJ1-2 . . 12 TRBV5-4
TGTGCCAGTAGTATTCCCCTCCAGGGATTAAACTATGGCTACACCTTC CASSIPLQGLNYGYTF TRBJ1-2 . . 16 TRBV19
TGTGCCAGCAGCTTGGCTGGGCCGCCCCTGGACGAGCAGTACTTC CASSLAGPPLDEQYF TRBJ2-7 . . 15 TRBV5-6
TGTGCCAGTAGTCCCCTCATCGGGAGCTCCTATAATTCACCCCTCCACTTT CASSPLIGSSYNSPLHF TRBJ1-6 . . 17 TRBV19
TGTGCCAGCAGCTTGGCTCTAAGCTACGAGCAGTACTTC CASSLALSYEQYF TRBJ2-7 . . 13 TRBV5-6
TGTGCCAGCAGTTTTCCCCTCGCCAAAAACATTCAGTACTTC CASSFPLAKNIQYF TRBJ2-4 . . 14 TRBV28
TGCGCCAGCAGGGGGACTAGCGGCTACACAGATACGCAGTATTTT CASRGTSGYTDTQYF TRBJ2-3 TRBD2 . 15 TRBV10-2
TGCGCCAGCAGTGAGAGACAGAACTATGAAAAACTGTTTTTT CASSERQNYEKLFF TRBJ1-4 . once 14 TRBV10-1
TGTGCCAGTAGTATAGATCGACAGGGTGGTGGCTACACCTTC CASSIDRQGGGYTF TRBJ1-2 TRBD1 few 14 TRBV19
TGTGCCAGCAGTTTGTGGCAGGGTAATCAGCCCCAGCATTTT CASSLWQGNQPQHF TRBJ1-5 . . 14 TRBV27
TGTGCCAGCAGGGGATTAGAGGAGACCCAGTACTTC CASRGLEETQYF TRBJ2-5 . . 12 TRBV7-9
TGCGCCAGCAACTTCGGGTCAGTTCTAGCCAAAAACATTCAGTACTTC CASNFGSVLAKNIQYF TRBJ2-4 . . 16 TRBV5-1
TGCGCCAAATTCAGGGATAGCACAGATACGCAGTATTTT CAKFRDSTDTQYF TRBJ2-3 . . 13 TRBV10-1
TGTGCCAGCACCTCGGAGGGGGGGAACTATGGCTACACCTTC CASTSEGGNYGYTF TRBJ1-2 . . 14 TRBV2
TGTGCCAGTGCCAAAACGACGGGACAGGGGGCCACCCTCCACTTT CASAKTTGQGATLHF TRBJ1-6 TRBD1 . 15 TRBV19
TGTGCCGGGGGGTGGCGGACCCCAGCCAAAAACATTCAGTACTTC CAGGWRTPAKNIQYF TRBJ2-4 . . 15 TRBV9
TGCGCCAGCAGCTCCCGGACAGGGGCGCAGGGTAATGAAAAACTGTTTTTT CASSSRTGAQGNEKLFF TRBJ1-4 TRBD1 . 17 TRBV4-3
TGTGCCAGCAGTTACACCTTCCTCAATCAGCCCCAGCATTTT CASSYTFLNQPQHF TRBJ1-5 . . 14 TRBV7-2